One and the same sample provided the 16 T cell receptor beta chains below, sequenced in a study of T-cell reconstitution after alpha-beta-depleted transplantation in children. The authors prepared the TCRbeta library with unique molecular identifiers. TCRdb reprocessed the PCR reads via MiXCR and lists one record per CDR3 protein. The sample contains over 450,000 distinct CDR3 sequences, roughly a tenth of which appear only once. Sequencing was performed on PBMCs, taken before TCRalphabeta/CD19-depleted stem cell transplant. All receptors derive from a child younger than 10 with inherited bone marrow failure, due to receive a stem cell transplant.

This clonotype was seen at least ten times. The rearrangement joins TRBV12-3 or TRBV12-4 to TRBJ2-3, with TRBD1 identical over 8 bases. The CDR3 loop spans 17 amino acids. The V and J ends lost 1 base and 0 bases, in that order; junction bases with no gene match: 6. CDR3: CASSLGVRQGSTDTQYF. The CDR3 DNA reads as TGTGCCAGCAGTTTAGGGGTACGACAGGGGAGCACAGATACGCAGTATTTT.

This clonotype has a count of ten or more. This chain uses TRBV4-1 with TRBJ2-7; D is undetermined. Trimming took 1 base from V and 0 from J, leaving 7 bases between them. This CDR3 region has 14 residues. Germline CDR1 reads MGHRA; CDR2 reads YSYEKL. The CDR3 loop reads CASSQAPHSYEQYF. The DNA for the CDR3 is TGCGCCAGCAGCCAAGCACCCCACTCCTACGAGCAGTACTTC.

The V and J genes are TRBV7-2 and TRBJ1-2; TRBD1 matches 7 bases. The V gene end was trimmed by 5 bases and the J gene end by 4 bases; junction bases not matched to a gene: 10. The CDR3 covers 15 residues. Per the germline V gene, CDR1 is SGHTA and CDR2 is FQGNSA. The CDR3 region is CASSPERGLGYGYTF. As DNA, the CDR3 is TGTGCCAGCAGCCCGGAGAGGGGGCTGGGCTATGGCTACACCTTC.

This clonotype was counted at least ten times. The chain links TRBV29-1 to TRBJ2-7, with a possible D match to TRBD1 (6 bases). Germline lookup yields CDR1 SQVTM and CDR2 ANQGSEA. The CDR3 totals 12 residues. Trimming removed 6 bases from V and 0 bases from J, with 9 bases in between. The CDR3 region has the DNA TGCAGCGTCACAGGGAGCTCCTACGAGCAGTACTTC. This codes for CSVTGSSYEQYF.

This clonotype has at least ten counts. The J gene is TRBJ1-2, the V gene TRBV27; D possibly corresponds to TRBD1 (5 bases). Germline-derived CDR1 and CDR2 are MNHEY and SMNVEV (reference sequence). Trimming left V 6 bases short and J 0 bases short, with 11 bases between. The CDR3 spans 14 residues. CDR3 DNA sequence: TGTGCCAGCAGACCCACGGGGGCTAACTATGGCTACACCTTC. The encoded protein is CASRPTGANYGYTF.

DNA for the CDR3: TGTGCCAGCACTACTGCCCCAGGGTTTGACACTGAAGCTTTCTTT. This gives the protein CASTTAPGFDTEAFF. The V call is TRBV12-3 or TRBV12-4, the J call TRBJ1-1; TRBD1 is a possible D gene (5 bases). This CDR3 is built from 15 residues. Trimming removed 7 bases at V and 3 bases at J, with 18 bases between.

In this sample, this clonotype turned up many times. The chain carries TRBV9 and TRBJ2-7; 7 positions match TRBD2. In germline, CDR1 is SGDLS, CDR2 YYNGEE. Germline trimming cut 2 bases from V and 4 bases from J; bases unmatched to any gene: 3. This CDR3 has 13 residues. CDR3 in DNA: TGTGCCAGCAGCGTTGCGGGAGTTTACGAGCAGTACTTC. Its protein is CASSVAGVYEQYF.

With regard to this clonotype: It may be a read error: a sequence one base away is much more abundant. The chain joins TRBV5-6 to TRBJ2-5; 9 nucleotides match TRBD2. The CDR3 length is 17 residues. Germline V gene sequence: CDR1 SGHDT, CDR2 YYEEEE. The CDR3 DNA reads as TGTGCCAGCACGGAGGGAACTAGCGGGTTCCCAATAGAGGCCCAGTACTTC. Translation: CASTEGTSGFPIEAQYF.

This clonotype was seen many times. This rearrangement joins TRBV12-3 or TRBV12-4 to TRBJ2-5; D is ambiguous. Trimming shortened V by 6 bases and J by 4 bases, and 12 bases separated the two germline ends. The CDR3 has 13 residues. The CDR3 loop is CASRRPLGETQYF. The CDR3, as DNA: TGTGCCAGCAGACGACCCCTCGGAGAGACCCAGTACTTC.

A few counts support this clonotype. The J gene is TRBJ1-5, the V gene TRBV28; D is unresolved. CDR1 is MDHEN, CDR2 SYDVKM, per germline. The length of the CDR3 is 13 residues. V lost 3 bases, J lost 11 bases, and 14 bases lay in between. CDR3 amino acids: CASSFFSQSAQHF. The CDR3 nucleotides read TGTGCCAGCAGTTTTTTTTCACAATCAGCCCAGCATTTT.

This clonotype was observed a few times. V gene TRBV12-3 or TRBV12-4 combines with J gene TRBJ1-1; the D is unclear. The germline V and J ends were trimmed by 3 bases and 0 bases, with 8 bases remaining between them. The CDR3 totals 14 residues. The CDR3 region has the DNA TGTGCCAGCAGTTTTTGGATGATGAACACTGAAGCTTTCTTT. Protein sequence: CASSFWMMNTEAFF.

This clonotype has a count of ten or more. The J gene is TRBJ2-5, the V gene TRBV7-9; 12 bases are a match to TRBD2. The V segment lost 5 bases and the J segment 1 base; nucleotides outside the gene matches: 5. The germline CDR1 and CDR2 sequences are SEHNR and FQNEAQ (reference sequence). This CDR3 contains 16 residues. The CDR3 nucleotides read TGTGCCAGCAGCACTCGGACTAGCGGGACCCAAGAGACCCAGTACTTC. Its protein is CASSTRTSGTQETQYF.

This clonotype was seen at least ten times. CDR3 residues: CASSQDLAAETQYF. In DNA, the CDR3 is TGCGCCAGCAGCCAAGATCTGGCAGCCGAGACCCAGTACTTC. J is TRBJ2-5 and V is TRBV4-3; D gene ambiguous. The CDR3 contains 14 residues. V lost 0 bases and J lost 5, with 10 bases in between. Germline CDR1 LGHNA, CDR2 YSLEER.

This clonotype was detected ten times or more. The chain links TRBV28 to TRBJ1-6; possibly TRBD1 for D (5 bases). Germline V gene data show CDR1 as MDHEN and CDR2 as SYDVKM. Trimming cost V 7 bases and J 7 bases, with 20 bases left between them. The CDR3 has 16 residues. CDR3 in DNA: TGTGCCAGCAACACGGGGCGAATGGGGGACAATTCACCCCTCCACTTT. Residues: CASNTGRMGDNSPLHF.

This clonotype was seen ten or more times. The V and J genes are TRBV12-3 or TRBV12-4 and TRBJ1-2; perhaps TRBD1 as D (5 bases). The CDR3 length is 12 residues. Trimming left V 3 bases short and J 7 bases short, with 9 bases between. The CDR3 spells CASSFPGPGYTF. In nucleotides, the CDR3 is TGTGCCAGCAGTTTCCCAGGGCCTGGCTACACCTTC.

The table lists this clonotype with many counts. The rearrangement links TRBV5-6 to TRBJ2-5, with 10 nucleotides matching TRBD1. Looked up from germline, CDR1 is SGHDT and CDR2 is YYEEEE. The length of the CDR3 is 16 residues. The V and J ends lost 1 base and 6 bases, in that order; junction bases with no gene match: 9. CDR3 in DNA: TGTGCCAGCAGCTTGACCGGGACAGGGGATGAAAAGACCCAGTACTTC. It yields the protein CASSLTGTGDEKTQYF.